This entry concerns a single T cell receptor (beta chain). The V gene lost 0 bases and the J gene lost 0 bases, with 20 bases spanning the gap. Germline values: CDR1 MGHRA, CDR2 YSYEKL. This CDR3 has 19 amino acids. The sample is drawn from a study of blood T cell repertoires in COVID-19. The overall study: The origin of the acute and convalescent COVID-19 samples was the United States, Italy and Spain. Nucleic acid was either cDNA or gDNA, and it came from T cells, B-cell-depleted T cells, or PBMCs.

Authors' analysis steps: Estimates of nucleated cell counts were drawn from the amplification of reference gene primers. The method was immunoSEQ multiplex PCR; TCRdb's version includes in-frame clones alone and lacks a portion of them. The D gene and trimming were derived from the DNA, and the V and J assignments and clone size from that table. The table lists about 140,000 clones, more than 70% of them singletons. Sequenced: peripheral blood. This TCR was recovered from a human donor in a cohort sampled during active COVID-19. The chain employs TRBV4-1 and TRBJ1-2; D is uncertain. DNA for the CDR3: TGCGCCAGCAGCCAAGATTGGGGAGACCAGCATCCCCCTAACTATGGCTACACCTTC. Amino acid sequence: CASSQDWGDQHPPNYGYTF.